A selection of T cell receptor beta chains follows, all from one sample in a study of blood T cells in healthy people across ages. In TCRdb, the 5' RACE reads were re-called with MiXCR into one record per CDR3 protein. The data hold over a million distinct CDR3 sequences, with under 30% observed a single time. These same data were also listed under a study on T cells of mothers and their children.

Sequencing was done on a sample of blood. The receptors stem from a girl between 2 and 10 years old in good health. Each CDR3 is given with its conserved first and last residue. D genes are given only for firm matches. Where a row states a size, it is once, few, many or the class of an expanded clone; other rows omit it.

V gene	J gene	clone size	D gene	CDR3 DNA	CDR3 protein
TRBV20-1	TRBJ2-1	few	TRBD2	TGCAGTGCTAGAGATTCGGGACTAGCGGACAATGAGCAGTTCTTC	CSARDSGLADNEQFF
TRBV20-1	TRBJ2-6	.	.	TGCAGTGCTAGAGGGGTCCTGGGGGCTGGGGCCAACGTCCTGACTTTC	CSARGVLGAGANVLTF
TRBV29-1	TRBJ2-7	.	TRBD1	TGCAGCGTACGAACAGGGGTAGCACGAGAGCAGTACTTC	CSVRTGVAREQYF
TRBV9	TRBJ2-2	few	.	TGTGCCAGCAGCGTAGCAGCATACACCGGGGAGCTGTTTTTT	CASSVAAYTGELFF
TRBV27	TRBJ2-7	few	.	TGTGCCAGCAGCTCAGACAGGGAGGCCTACGAGCAGTACTTC	CASSSDREAYEQYF
TRBV24-1	TRBJ1-2	.	.	TGTGCCACCAGTGATGGGGACGGCATCTATGGCTACACCTTC	CATSDGDGIYGYTF
TRBV12-3/TRBV12-4	TRBJ1-1	.	TRBD1	TGTGCCAGCAGATCCGGGACAGAGAACACTGAAGCTTTCTTT	CASRSGTENTEAFF
TRBV5-1	TRBJ2-5	few	.	TGCGCCAGCAGCTTGTGGGACACAGAGACCCAGTACTTC	CASSLWDTETQYF
TRBV20-1	TRBJ2-5	.	.	TGCAGTGCTCCACTTCAAGAGACCCAGTACTTC	CSAPLQETQYF
TRBV18	TRBJ2-3	.	.	TGTGCCAACTCACCAGTCGCTAGCGGCACAGATACGCAGTATTTT	CANSPVASGTDTQYF
TRBV11-2	TRBJ2-1	.	.	TGTGCCAGCAGCACCTTAGGACTAACCGTAAGCTCCTACAATGAGCAGTTCTTC	CASSTLGLTVSSYNEQFF
TRBV12-3/TRBV12-4	TRBJ2-7	few	TRBD2	TGTGCCAGCAGTATCGGGACTAGCGGGAGAAGGAGCGAGCAGTACTTC	CASSIGTSGRRSEQYF
TRBV7-9	TRBJ2-7	many	.	TGTGCCAGCAGCTTAGACAGCTCCTACGAGCAGTACTTC	CASSLDSSYEQYF
TRBV7-9	TRBJ1-1	many	TRBD1	TGTGCCAGCAGCCAGGGGACAGGGGAAGCTTTCTTT	CASSQGTGEAFF
TRBV12-3/TRBV12-4	TRBJ2-1	.	.	TGTGCCAGCAGCGGGGGGCCAAGGTACAATGAGCAGTTCTTC	CASSGGPRYNEQFF
TRBV5-6	TRBJ1-2	.	.	TGTGCCAGCAGTCAACCCCGGGGATCCTATGGCTACACCTTC	CASSQPRGSYGYTF
TRBV19	TRBJ2-4	.	.	TGTGCCAGTACCGCCCAGACTAGGCAGTACTTC	CASTAQTRQYF
TRBV9	TRBJ2-1	.	.	TGTGCCAGCAGCGTGGGGGTTGGACCCAATGAGCAGTTCTTC	CASSVGVGPNEQFF
TRBV5-1	TRBJ2-2	few	.	TGCGCCAGCAGCCCCGGGCTGACGGGAACAACCGGGGAGCTGTTTTTT	CASSPGLTGTTGELFF
TRBV29-1	TRBJ1-2	.	.	TGCAGCGTTGAAAAAGAAACGTCTGAACCATATGGCTACACCTTC	CSVEKETSEPYGYTF
TRBV6-2/TRBV6-3	TRBJ2-7	few	.	TGTGCCAGCCGAGGACGGGGTAACGAGCAGTACTTC	CASRGRGNEQYF
TRBV5-6	TRBJ2-4	few	.	TGTGCCAGCAGCTTTTCGGTGGCCAAAAACATTCAGTACTTC	CASSFSVAKNIQYF
TRBV18	TRBJ1-1	.	TRBD1	TGTGCCAGCTCACTTGGACAGGGGGCGGGTGAAGCTTTCTTT	CASSLGQGAGEAFF
TRBV2	TRBJ1-2	few	.	TGTGCCAGCAGTGAAGCGGCAGGAGGGAACTATGGCTACACCTTC	CASSEAAGGNYGYTF
TRBV2	TRBJ2-1	few	TRBD2	TGTGCCAGCAGTCTTTCAATGGCGGGAGTCCAGTTCTTC	CASSLSMAGVQFF
TRBV28	TRBJ1-1	.	.	TGTGCCAGCAGTTTACAGTGGCAGGGATTGACTGAAGCTTTCTTT	CASSLQWQGLTEAFF
TRBV7-4	TRBJ1-5	few	.	TGTGCCAGCAGCTTAAAGCGCACCGGAAAAACATTAACAGGGACGCGGAATCAGCCCCAGCATTTT	CASSLKRTGKTLTGTRNQPQHF
TRBV7-2	TRBJ1-1	once	.	TGTGCCAGCAGCTTAGAAGGGTGGACTGAAGCTTTCTTT	CASSLEGWTEAFF
TRBV2	TRBJ1-2	.	TRBD1	TGTGCCAGCAGTGAGGCGAGGACAGGGATTAACTATGGCTACACCTTC	CASSEARTGINYGYTF
TRBV27	TRBJ2-6	.	.	TGTGCCAGCAGTTTATCTCTCGGCGGGTTGAGTTTTTCTGGGGCCAACGTCCTGACTTTC	CASSLSLGGLSFSGANVLTF
TRBV12-3/TRBV12-4	TRBJ2-1	.	.	TGTGCCAGCCGCGGGGATTACAATGAGCAGTTCTTC	CASRGDYNEQFF
TRBV7-9	TRBJ1-4	.	TRBD1	TGTGCCAGCAGCCCGGGACAGGGGGCGCTTGAAAAACTGTTTTTT	CASSPGQGALEKLFF